Each of the 8 T cell receptor beta chains below was sequenced from the same sample in a study of cytomegalovirus exposure and HLA in healthy donors. 60 Vbeta and 13 Jbeta primers were used in PCR. Assay: immunoSEQ multiplex PCR; the TCRdb copy retains only in-frame clones and omits some. The sample gives roughly 200,000 clones, 80% to 90% of which show up once; 2.9% is in the top ten. Sequencing was done on a sample of PBMCs. The receptors here all came from a man aged 25-45 years in good health and CMV-seronegative.

J is TRBJ2-5 and V is TRBV28; no definite D call. Trimming pared 4 bases from V and 2 bases from J, leaving 11 bases between. The CDR3 runs to 14 residues. From germline, CDR1 is MDHEN and CDR2 SYDVKM. CDR3 residues: CASSSAWAQETQYF. The CDR3 region has the DNA TGTGCCAGCAGTTCCGCGTGGGCTCAAGAGACCCAGTACTTC.

The gene calls are TRBV29-1 and TRBJ2-2, with 11 bases matching TRBD1. The CDR3 has 15 amino acids. Germline assignment: CDR1 SQVTM and CDR2 ANQGSEA. The junction had 8 bases not matched to a gene; V was cut back by 7 bases and J by 4 bases. The DNA for the CDR3 is TGCAGCGCCTATAGGACAGGGGGCTCCACCGGGGAGCTGTTTTTT. Amino acid sequence: CSAYRTGGSTGELFF.

This rearrangement joins TRBV4-1 to TRBJ2-2; 9 nucleotides match TRBD1. The V segment lost 4 bases and the J segment 7 bases; nucleotides outside the gene matches: 7. Germline V gene sequence: CDR1 MGHRA, CDR2 YSYEKL. The CDR3 length is 15 residues. The CDR3 DNA follows: TGCGCCAGCAGCCTGGGGGGACAGGGAGGCGGGGAGCTGTTTTTT. This translates into CASSLGGQGGGELFF.

The chain employs TRBV5-6 and TRBJ1-2; D gene uncertain. CDR3 length: 16 amino acids. Trimming stripped 4 bases from V and 8 bases from J, with 24 bases between. Germline values: CDR1 SGHDT, CDR2 YYEEEE. In DNA, the CDR3 is TGTGCCAGCAGCAGACGGGAGGAGGGAGCATCCAGGGGCTACACCTTC. It codes for CASSRREEGASRGYTF.

The chain employs TRBV11-2 and TRBJ2-7; TRBD1 is a possible D gene (6 bases). The ends were cut back, 4 bases at V and 3 bases at J, with 16 bases in the middle. From germline, CDR1 is SGHAT and CDR2 FQNNGV. The CDR3 loop spans 15 amino acids. CDR3 sequence reads: CASSSNPGDYYEQYF. CDR3 in DNA: TGTGCCAGCAGCTCCAACCCAGGGGATTACTACGAGCAGTACTTC.

This rearrangement joins TRBV28 to TRBJ1-2; D is undetermined. Germline CDR1 is MDHEN and CDR2 is SYDVKM. The length of the CDR3 is 12 residues. V was pared by 5 bases and J by 3 bases, with 7 bases between. The CDR3 here is CASSIGDYGYTF. For the CDR3, the DNA is TGTGCCAGCAGTATCGGGGACTATGGCTACACCTTC.

The chain employs TRBV28 and TRBJ2-4, with 7 bases lining up with TRBD1. V shed 6 bases, J shed 0 bases, and the junction held 20 bases outside the gene matches. The CDR3 contains 20 residues. The germline CDR1 and CDR2 sequences are MDHEN and SYDVKM. The CDR3, as DNA: TGTGCCAGCAGGGGATGGGGTTCTGGGGACAGCATTCTAGCCAAAAACATTCAGTACTTC. This codes for CASRGWGSGDSILAKNIQYF. Complete variable domain (other parts from reference TRBV28 and TRBJ2-4): DVKVTQSSRYLVKRTGEKVFLECVQDMDHENMFWYRQDPGLGLRLIYFSYDVKMKEKGDIPEGYSVSREKKERFSLILESASTNQTSMYLCASRGWGSGDSILAKNIQYFGAGTRLSVL.

The V and J genes are TRBV6-5 and TRBJ1-2; no reliable D call. V shed 6 bases and J shed 3 bases, with 14 bases lying between them. CDR3 size: 14 residues. Germline lookup yields CDR1 MNHEY and CDR2 SVGAGI. CDR3 loop: CASSRREGDYGYTF. CDR3 in DNA: TGTGCCAGCAGCCGCCGGGAAGGCGACTATGGCTACACCTTC.